This T cell receptor (beta chain) derives from a study of T cells in Graves' hyperthyroidism and ophthalmopathy. Findings of the study overall: Ophthalmopathy onset followed model prediction by a median approximately 6.2 months.

Pregnant or lactating patients were excluded, as were those with uncontrolled infection or other autoimmune disease. This clonotype has ten or more counts. Its antigen is not identified. Germline lookup yields CDR1 LNHNV and CDR2 YYDKDF (reference sequence). The ends were cut back, 4 bases at V and 4 bases at J, with 13 bases in the middle. The CDR3 consists of 14 residues. Amplification yielded TCR beta CDR3 regions, with RNA transcripts as the source. Using the HTBI primer set, a first-round RT-PCR was run on the TCR CDR3. Via MiXCR, TCRdb re-called the multiplex PCR reads, giving one row per CDR3 protein. The sample holds hundreds of thousands of distinct CDR3 sequences; 38% are singletons and the top ten take 7.5% to 9.5%.

Sequenced material: blood. The sequence derives from a young man with Graves' hyperthyroidism. The V call is TRBV15, the J call TRBJ1-2; perhaps TRBD1 as D (6 bases). The CDR3, as DNA: TGTGCCACCAGCATTCGGACAGACTTCTATGGCTACACCTTC. This encodes CATSIRTDFYGYTF. Complete variable domain (other parts from reference TRBV15 and TRBJ1-2): DAMVIQNPRYQVTQFGKPVTLSCSQTLNHNVMYWYQQKSSQAPKLLFHYYDKDFNNEADTPDNFQSRRPNTSFCFLDIRSPGLGDTAMYLCATSIRTDFYGYTFGSGTRLTVV.